The clone carrying this T cell receptor (beta chain) was counted a few times. Sample time point: newly diagnosed GD, antithyroid drugs for less than 3 months. Isolated PBMC RNA provided the starting material for the TCR library. Arm-PCR of CDR3 regions and iRepertoire HTBI primers were the basis on which TCR beta libraries were built. Via MiXCR, TCRdb re-called the multiplex PCR reads, giving one row per CDR3 protein. The sample includes hundreds of thousands of distinct CDR3 sequences, 16% of them seen just once. The sample belongs to a study of regulatory T cells in long-lasting Graves disease. The J segment lost 0 bases and the V segment lost 5 bases, leaving 1 base of the junction unmatched. This CDR3 has 14 residues. From germline, CDR1 is SQVTM and CDR2 ANQGSEA. The same data also went into a second study, on T cells in Graves' hyperthyroidism and ophthalmopathy. That paper notes: Graves' hyperthyroidism showing no ophthalmopathy progression within 18 months was considered stable. The HTBI primer set served for first-round RT-PCR of the TCR CDR3. A 13 V-J model separated ophthalmopathy from stable hyperthyroidism.

This TCR came from a woman in her twenties or thirties with Graves disease. The rearrangement links TRBV29-1 to TRBJ2-6; 7 bases are a match to TRBD1. The material was peripheral blood mononuclear cells (PBMCs), obtained at new diagnosis, from a patient treated with antithyroid drugs. The CDR3 region is CSVRQGSGANVLTF. The CDR3 region has the DNA TGCAGCGTTCGACAGGGCTCTGGGGCCAACGTCCTGACTTTC.